This TCR beta chain was recorded in a study of T cell responses to AZD1222 COVID-19 vaccine. Study results and caveats: Spike-specific TCR breadth and depth both grew after two AZD1222 doses. Among AZD1222 vaccinees, only 5 or 6 were seropositive at baseline. Reports indicate that nearly half of spike-specific TCRs are directed at unmutated variant regions.

Using immunoSEQ multiplex PCR, the repertoire was profiled, and TCRdb retains in-frame clones only, with some absent. The sample has more than 85,000 clones; around nine tenths are singletons. On this clone: The antigen remains unidentified.

J lost 5 bases, V lost 7 bases, and 8 bases had no gene match. Germline CDR1 LGHDT, CDR2 YNNKEL (reference sequence). This CDR3 region has 16 residues. The clonotype was recovered from an adult in good health. The sequenced sample was peripheral blood, obtained on day 0 of AZD1222 vaccination. The chain links TRBV3-1 (or the pseudogene TRBV3-2) to TRBJ2-3, with 14 positions matching TRBD2. CDR3 bases: TGTGCCAGCACCCCAGGACTAGCGGGAGGTCTAGATACGCAGTATTTT. The encoded protein is CASTPGLAGGLDTQYF.